Sequencing of this TCR beta chain was carried out in a study of T cell responses to AZD1222 COVID-19 vaccine. CDR3 length equals 15 residues. Trimming at V came to 5 bases and at J to 0 bases, leaving 4 bases not matched to a gene. CDR1 is SGHDT and CDR2 is YYEEEE in the germline V gene. The assay was immunoSEQ multiplex PCR, and TCRdb's table has in-frame clones only and misses some. The sample has some 170,000 clones, 70% to 90% seen once. The material was peripheral blood, obtained 28 days after the second AZD1222 dose. V gene TRBV5-6 combines with J gene TRBJ1-1; the match to TRBD1 covers 10 bases. The sequence came from an adult who received the AZD1222 COVID-19 vaccine. The CDR3 coding sequence is TGTGCCAGCAGACGCGGGACAGGGGTGAACACTGAAGCTTTCTTT. It encodes CASRRGTGVNTEAFF.